This T cell receptor beta chain originates from a study of blood T cell repertoires in COVID-19. Background on the study: Whether acute or convalescent, the COVID-19 samples came from the United States, Italy and Spain. PBMCs, B-cell-depleted T cells, or T cells were the source of the cDNA or gDNA that made up the material.

Germline CDR1 reads SGHRS; CDR2 reads YFSETQ. Trimming shortened V by 3 bases and J by 7 bases, and 16 bases separated the two germline ends. The CDR3 has 14 residues. The authors' processing: For nucleated cells, counts were estimated from reference gene primer amplification. Here immunoSEQ multiplex PCR was the method, and the copy in TCRdb shows in-frame clones only, minus some. V, J and clone size reflect that table, while D and trimming were determined from the DNA. The data show some 170,000 clones, with over 60% seen just once and less than 9.5% held by the top ten. The chain carries TRBV5-1 and TRBJ1-2, with a weak D call TRBD1 (6 bases). This TCR was sampled from a man between 60 and 75 years old with acute or convalescent COVID-19. Source material: peripheral blood. The CDR3 is CASSSSDRIAGYTF. The CDR3 DNA sequence: TGCGCCAGCAGCTCCTCCGACAGGATCGCTGGCTACACCTTC.